This TCR beta chain comes out of a study of blood T cell repertoires in COVID-19. At the level of the study: Acute and convalescent COVID-19 samples came from the United States, Italy and Spain.

Original handling: How many nucleated cells were present was estimated from reference gene primer amplification. The table came from immunoSEQ multiplex PCR; TCRdb's copy has only in-frame clones and leaves some out. That table gives V, J and clone size, and the DNA gave D and trimming. This sample has over 150,000 clones, with under 90% found just once. There are 15 residues in the CDR3. After removal of 4 bases from V and 8 bases from J, the junction contained 6 bases not matched to a gene. Looked up from germline, CDR1 is PRHDT and CDR2 is FYEKMQ (reference sequence). In this sample, this clone turned up once.

The sample comprised peripheral blood. The receptor was isolated from a human donor in a cohort sampled during active COVID-19. The chain carries TRBV13 and TRBJ1-6, with 9 bases aligning to TRBD1. The CDR3 spells CASSSGTGSYSPLHF. The CDR3 DNA is TGTGCCAGCAGCTCCGGGACAGGGTCTTATTCACCCCTCCACTTT.